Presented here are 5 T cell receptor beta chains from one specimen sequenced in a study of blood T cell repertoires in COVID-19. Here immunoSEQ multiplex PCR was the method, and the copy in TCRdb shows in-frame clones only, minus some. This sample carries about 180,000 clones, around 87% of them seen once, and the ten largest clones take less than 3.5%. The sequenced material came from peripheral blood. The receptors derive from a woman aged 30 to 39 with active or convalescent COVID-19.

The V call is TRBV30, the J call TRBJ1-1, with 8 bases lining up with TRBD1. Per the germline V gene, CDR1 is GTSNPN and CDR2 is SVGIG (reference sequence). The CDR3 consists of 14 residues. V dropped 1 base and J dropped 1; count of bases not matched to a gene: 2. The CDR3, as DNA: TGTGCCTGGAGTGGAGGACAGGGGAACACTGAAGCTTTCTTT. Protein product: CAWSGGQGNTEAFF.

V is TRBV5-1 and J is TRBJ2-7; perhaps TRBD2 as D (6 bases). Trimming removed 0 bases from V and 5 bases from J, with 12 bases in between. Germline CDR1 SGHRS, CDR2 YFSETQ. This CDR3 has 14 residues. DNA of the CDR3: TGCGCCAGCAGCTTGGAATCGGGGGACGACGAGCAGTACTTC. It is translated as CASSLESGDDEQYF.

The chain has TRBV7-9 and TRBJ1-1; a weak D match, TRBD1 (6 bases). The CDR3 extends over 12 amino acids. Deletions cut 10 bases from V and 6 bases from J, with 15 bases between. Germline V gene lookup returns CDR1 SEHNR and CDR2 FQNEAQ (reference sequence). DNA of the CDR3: TGTGCCACCGCTCAGGGGTTGGCTGAAGCTTTCTTT. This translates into CATAQGLAEAFF.

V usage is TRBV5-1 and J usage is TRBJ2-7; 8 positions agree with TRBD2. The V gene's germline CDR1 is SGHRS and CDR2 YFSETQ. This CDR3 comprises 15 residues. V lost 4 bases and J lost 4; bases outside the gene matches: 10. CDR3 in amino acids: CASSPTSGPLYEQYF. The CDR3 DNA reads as TGCGCCAGCAGCCCAACTAGCGGACCCCTTTACGAGCAGTACTTC.

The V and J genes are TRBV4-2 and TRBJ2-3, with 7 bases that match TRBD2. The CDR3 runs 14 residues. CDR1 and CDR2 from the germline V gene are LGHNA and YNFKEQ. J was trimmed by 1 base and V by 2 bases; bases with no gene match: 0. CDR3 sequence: CASSQLAGTDTQYF. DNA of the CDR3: TGTGCCAGCAGCCAACTAGCGGGCACAGATACGCAGTATTTT.